The entry below gives a single T cell receptor (beta chain) sequence along with its context. The data belong to a study of blood T cell repertoires in COVID-19. Study-wide context: PBMCs, B-cell-depleted T cells, or T cells provided the cDNA or gDNA that made up the material.

Authors' processing steps: Reference gene primer amplification yielded estimated nucleated cell counts. Here immunoSEQ multiplex PCR was the method, and the copy in TCRdb shows in-frame clones only, minus some. That table supplies the V and J calls and clone size; D and trimming were determined from the DNA. The table shows about 26,000 clones, with about 91% occurring only once. The CDR3 spans 13 residues. Germline CDR1 reads GTSNPN; CDR2 reads SVGIG (reference sequence). With 5 bases removed from V and 4 bases from J, the gap between germline ends came to 14 bases. The chain joins TRBV30 to TRBJ1-1; D may be TRBD1 (6 bases). The sequencing sample was made of peripheral blood. The receptor's source is a human donor in a cohort sampled during active COVID-19. The CDR3 loop is CAWDRRVRTEAFF. DNA for the CDR3: TGTGCCTGGGACAGGAGAGTTCGCACTGAAGCTTTCTTT.